Listed below are T cell receptor beta chains from one sample, sequenced in a study of neurological immune-mediated disorders. TCRdb fed the 5' RACE reads into MiXCR, producing one record per CDR3 protein. Found here are 25,000 to 35,000 distinct CDR3 sequences, over 12% of them singletons; the top ten hold roughly a quarter. The specimen sequenced was PBMCs. All receptors come from an older man in good health. The CDR3 runs from the conserved cysteine through the conserved F or W. A D gene is named only where the DNA matches it firmly. Not every row has a clone size; where given, it reads once, few, many or a size class.

CDR3,DNA,D,J,V,size,length
CASSPGRGRETQYF,TGTGCCAGCAGCCCCGGGAGGGGTAGAGAGACCCAGTACTTC,TRBD2,TRBJ2-5,TRBV12-3/TRBV12-4,many,14
CASSLEAVSYNEQFF,TGTGCCAGCAGCTTAGAAGCTGTTTCCTACAATGAGCAGTTCTTC,.,TRBJ2-1,TRBV7-2,many,15
CASRVGGWSDTEAFF,TGTGCCAGCAGAGTCGGGGGCTGGTCCGACACTGAAGCTTTCTTT,.,TRBJ1-1,TRBV6-1,few,15
CASSFSGRWPVTGELFF,TGTGCCAGCAGCTTTTCGGGGCGGTGGCCGGTCACTGGGGAGCTGTTTTTT,.,TRBJ2-2,TRBV5-6,few,17
CAVSGQGTQETQYF,TGTGCCGTCTCGGGACAGGGAACACAAGAGACCCAGTACTTC,TRBD1,TRBJ2-5,TRBV5-5,many,14
CSAEGLKQETQYF,TGCAGTGCAGAGGGACTTAAACAAGAGACCCAGTACTTC,.,TRBJ2-5,TRBV20-1,many,13
CASSPRQGINYGYTF,TGTGCCAGCAGCCCCAGACAGGGAATTAACTATGGCTACACCTTC,TRBD1,TRBJ1-2,TRBV7-6,many,15
CSARMEGWGTDTQYF,TGCAGTGCTAGAATGGAGGGGTGGGGCACAGATACGCAGTATTTT,.,TRBJ2-3,TRBV20-1,many,15
CASSQRQSNYGYTF,TGTGCCAGCAGCCAACGACAGTCTAACTATGGCTACACCTTC,.,TRBJ1-2,TRBV4-2,many,14
CASSTRTGETQYF,TGTGCCAGCAGCACTCGGACAGGGGAGACCCAGTACTTC,TRBD1,TRBJ2-5,TRBV7-2,many,13
CATSDAPGSRNQPQHF,TGTGCCACCAGTGATGCCCCGGGCAGCCGAAATCAGCCCCAGCATTTT,.,TRBJ1-5,TRBV24-1,.,16
CASSLGQVSTDTQYF,TGCGCCAGCAGCTTGGGGCAGGTTAGCACAGATACGCAGTATTTT,.,TRBJ2-3,TRBV5-1,many,15
CASSQGFRGMNWETQYF,TGTGCCAGCAGCCAAGGTTTCCGGGGTATGAACTGGGAGACCCAGTACTTC,.,TRBJ2-5,TRBV3-1,.,17
CASSLAGNSNQPQHF,TGCGCCAGCAGCTTGGCGGGGAACAGCAATCAGCCCCAGCATTTT,.,TRBJ1-5,TRBV5-1,many,15
CASSPQGTLNYGYTF,TGTGCCAGCAGTCCACAGGGGACCCTTAACTATGGCTACACCTTC,TRBD1,TRBJ1-2,TRBV27,many,15
CASSNPGSDTQYF,TGTGCCAGCAGCAATCCAGGGTCAGATACGCAGTATTTT,.,TRBJ2-3,TRBV7-2,medium-sized,13
CASSNHGAEQYF,TGTGCCAGCAGTAATCACGGCGCCGAGCAGTACTTC,.,TRBJ2-7,TRBV6-5,once,12
CSASRTPETYEQYF,TGCAGTGCCTCAAGGACGCCTGAAACCTACGAGCAGTACTTC,.,TRBJ2-7,TRBV20-1,many,14
CASSPEVGNAEAFF,TGTGCCAGCTCACCAGAGGTGGGGAACGCTGAAGCTTTCTTT,.,TRBJ1-1,TRBV18,many,14